This T cell receptor (beta chain) stems from a study of CD8+CD57+ T cells in acquired aplastic anemia. The wider study: Sorted CD4+ and CD8+ cells gave a mean 3.2 ug DNA, range roughly 0.18 to 30 ug. Healthy donor CD4+ samples were sequenced to a depth that averaged about 11 million reads.

Genomic DNA templated the TCR beta VDJ and CDR3 profiling. A single record per CDR3 protein comes from TCRdb applying MiXCR to the reads. The sample includes some 120,000 distinct CDR3 sequences, 48% of them seen just once. The CDR3 contains 15 residues. Germline V gene sequence: CDR1 SEHNR, CDR2 FQNEAQ (reference sequence). J is TRBJ2-5 and V is TRBV7-9; 7 nucleotides line up with TRBD2. The J call may be faulty, since TRBJ2-7 better matches the DNA end. This receptor was taken from a human donor in good health, serving as a control. Sequencing was performed on sorted CD4+, CD8+, or CD8+CD57+ T cells (not recorded which) from PBMCs. The CDR3 sequence is CASSLAFGGSYEQYF. CDR3 in DNA: TGTGCCAGCAGCTTAGCTTTCGGGGGGTCCTACGAGCAGTACTTC.